The T cell receptor beta chain under discussion was sequenced for a study of shared clonotypes between healthy human individuals. General study results and limits: Shared clonotypes: 4.5% to 6% naive CD4, roughly 3.5% naive CD8, about 2.2% memory CD4, over 0.3% memory CD8.

The V gene's germline CDR1 is SGHAT and CDR2 FQNNGV. The CDR3 loop spans 13 amino acids. V was trimmed by 5 bases and J by 14 bases, leaving 16 bases between them. Regarding this clone: No antigen is known for it.

The protocol was immunoSEQ multiplex PCR, while the TCRdb copy is restricted to in-frame clones and leaves out a portion. This sample has under 2,500,000 clones, with nearly 97% found just once. Healthy adults negative for HIV, lacking recent acute infections or vaccinations, served as donors. Sequences were obtained from naive CD4+ T cells sorted from blood. Subset of the sample: CD45RA+ positively selected. This TCR was sampled from a man aged 18 to 35 in good health. V usage is TRBV11-2 and J usage is TRBJ1-6; D call uncertain. The CDR3 is CASSTRLSGTLHF. The CDR3 DNA reads as TGTGCCAGCAGCACCCGACTGAGCGGGACCCTCCACTTT.